This TCR beta chain derives from a study of blood T cell repertoires in COVID-19. Study-wide context: Researchers got acute and convalescent COVID-19 samples from the United States, Italy and Spain. T cells, B-cell-depleted T cells, or PBMCs supplied cDNA or gDNA.

V dropped 6 bases and J dropped 4; count of bases not matched to a gene: 9. The CDR3 extends over 14 amino acids. Germline CDR1 SQVTM, CDR2 ANQGSEA. Source study methods: Amplified reference gene primers provided the basis for estimating nucleated cell counts. Assay used: immunoSEQ multiplex PCR; TCRdb lists only in-frame clones, some missing. From that table come the V and J calls and clone size; the DNA was used to work out D and trimming. The sample has approximately 65,000 clones; roughly 87% are singletons. The chain is built from TRBV29-1 and TRBJ1-3, with TRBD1 matching over 7 bases. The sequence was obtained from a woman in her 50s with active COVID-19. Sample: peripheral blood. The CDR3 DNA follows: TGCAGCGTAGGTGAGACAGGGAGAGGAAACACCATATATTTT. It yields the protein CSVGETGRGNTIYF.